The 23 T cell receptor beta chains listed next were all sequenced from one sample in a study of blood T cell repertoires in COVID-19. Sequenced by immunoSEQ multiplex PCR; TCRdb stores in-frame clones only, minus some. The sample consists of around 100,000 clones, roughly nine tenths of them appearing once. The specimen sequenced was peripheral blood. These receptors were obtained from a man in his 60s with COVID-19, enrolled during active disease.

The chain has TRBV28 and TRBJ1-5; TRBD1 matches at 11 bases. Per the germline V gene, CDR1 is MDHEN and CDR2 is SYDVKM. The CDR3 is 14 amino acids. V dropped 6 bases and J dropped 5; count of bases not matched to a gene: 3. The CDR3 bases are TGTGCCAGCAGACGGGGACAGGGGGATCAGCCCCAGCATTTT. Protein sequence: CASRRGQGDQPQHF.

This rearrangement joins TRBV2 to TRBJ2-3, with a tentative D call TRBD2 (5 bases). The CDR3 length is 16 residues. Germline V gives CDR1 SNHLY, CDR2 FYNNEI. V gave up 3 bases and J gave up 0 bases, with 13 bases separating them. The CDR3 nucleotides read TGTGCCAGCAGTGATTCTGAGACTATTAGCACAGATACGCAGTATTTT. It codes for CASSDSETISTDTQYF.

CDR3 in DNA: TGTGCCAGCAGTGAATCCCTCGACAGGGGAGGTCTGGGTGAAAAACTGTTTTTT. Translation: CASSESLDRGGLGEKLFF. The chain uses TRBV25-1 and TRBJ1-4; 8 nucleotides match TRBD1. J gave up 7 bases and V 1 base, and 14 bases lay outside the gene matches. The CDR3 is made up of 18 amino acids. Germline values: CDR1 MGHDK, CDR2 SYGVNS.

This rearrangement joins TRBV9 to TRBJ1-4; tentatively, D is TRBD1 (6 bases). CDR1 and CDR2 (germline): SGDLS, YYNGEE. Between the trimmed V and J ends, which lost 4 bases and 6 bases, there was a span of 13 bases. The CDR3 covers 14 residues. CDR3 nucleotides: TGTGCCAGCAGCCCTGGACAGAAGGATGAAAAACTGTTTTTT. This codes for CASSPGQKDEKLFF.

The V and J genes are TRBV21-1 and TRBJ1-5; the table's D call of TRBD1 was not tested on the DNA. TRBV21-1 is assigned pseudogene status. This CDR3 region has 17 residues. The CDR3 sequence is CASSQNRDSYSNQPQHF. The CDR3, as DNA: TGTGCCAGCAGCCAAAACCGGGACAGTTATAGCAATCAGCCCCAGCATTTT.

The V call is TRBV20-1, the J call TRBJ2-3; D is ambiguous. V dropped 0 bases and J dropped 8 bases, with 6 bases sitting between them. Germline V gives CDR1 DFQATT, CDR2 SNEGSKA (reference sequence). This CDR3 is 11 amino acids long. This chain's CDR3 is CSARDSVTQYF. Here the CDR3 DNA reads TGCAGTGCTAGAGATTCCGTTACGCAGTATTTT.

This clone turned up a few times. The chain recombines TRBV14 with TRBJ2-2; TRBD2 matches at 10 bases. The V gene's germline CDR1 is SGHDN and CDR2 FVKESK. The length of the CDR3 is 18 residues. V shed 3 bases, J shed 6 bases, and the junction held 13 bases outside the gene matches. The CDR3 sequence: CASSHRDNRAGGPGELFF. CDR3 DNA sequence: TGTGCCAGCAGCCACCGGGACAACCGAGCGGGAGGGCCCGGGGAGCTGTTTTTT.

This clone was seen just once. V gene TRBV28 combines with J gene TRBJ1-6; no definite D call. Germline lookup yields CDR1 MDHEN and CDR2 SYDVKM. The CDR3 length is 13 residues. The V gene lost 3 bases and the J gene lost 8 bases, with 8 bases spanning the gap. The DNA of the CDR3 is TGTGCCAGCAGTTTCTTGGCACATTCACCCCTCCACTTT. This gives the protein CASSFLAHSPLHF.

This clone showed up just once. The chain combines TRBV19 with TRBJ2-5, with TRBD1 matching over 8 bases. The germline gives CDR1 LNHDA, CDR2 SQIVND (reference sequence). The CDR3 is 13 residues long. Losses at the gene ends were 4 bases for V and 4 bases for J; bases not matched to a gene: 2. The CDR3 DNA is TGTGCCAGTAGTAGCAGGGGGCGAGAGACCCAGTACTTC. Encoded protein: CASSSRGRETQYF.

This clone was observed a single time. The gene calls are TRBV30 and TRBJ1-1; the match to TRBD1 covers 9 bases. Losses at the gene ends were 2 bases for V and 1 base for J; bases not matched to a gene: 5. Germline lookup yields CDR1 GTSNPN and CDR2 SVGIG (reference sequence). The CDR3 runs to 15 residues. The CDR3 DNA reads TGTGCCTGGAGTAACCCGGGACAGGGGAACACTGAAGCTTTCTTT. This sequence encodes CAWSNPGQGNTEAFF.

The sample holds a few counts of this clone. The CDR3 protein is CASSLVAGMDGYTF. CDR3 coding DNA: TGTGCCAGCAGCTTGGTGGCAGGTATGGATGGCTACACCTTC. The gene calls are TRBV5-5 and TRBJ1-2; D is uncertain. Germline assignment: CDR1 SGHKS and CDR2 YYEKEE (reference sequence). This CDR3 is 14 amino acids long. Trimming stripped 0 bases from V and 6 bases from J, with 12 bases between.

In DNA form, the CDR3 reads TGTGCCAGCACCCCAGCGAGGGACATCCCACTGAACACTGAAGCTTTCTTT. As protein: CASTPARDIPLNTEAFF. V and J are TRBV4-2 and TRBJ1-1; TRBD1 is a possible D gene (6 bases). V was cut by 7 bases and J by 0 bases, with 21 bases left in between. This CDR3 is 17 amino acids long. CDR1 LGHNA and CDR2 YNFKEQ come from the germline V gene.

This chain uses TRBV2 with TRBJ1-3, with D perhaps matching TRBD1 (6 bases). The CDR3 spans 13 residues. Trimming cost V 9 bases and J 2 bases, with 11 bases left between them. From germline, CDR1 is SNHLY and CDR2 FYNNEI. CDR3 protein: CARRQVPGNTIYF. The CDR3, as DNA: TGTGCCAGACGACAGGTCCCTGGAAACACCATATATTTT.

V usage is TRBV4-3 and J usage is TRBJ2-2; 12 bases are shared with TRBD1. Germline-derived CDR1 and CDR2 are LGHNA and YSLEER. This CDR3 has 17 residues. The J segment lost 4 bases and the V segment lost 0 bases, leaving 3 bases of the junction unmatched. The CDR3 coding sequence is TGCGCCAGCAGCCAAGAAAGGGACAGGGGGCTCACCGGGGAGCTGTTTTTT. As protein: CASSQERDRGLTGELFF.

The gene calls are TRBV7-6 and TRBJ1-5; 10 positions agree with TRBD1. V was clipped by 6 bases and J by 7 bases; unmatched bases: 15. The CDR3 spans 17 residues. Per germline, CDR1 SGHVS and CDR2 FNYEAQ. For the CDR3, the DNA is TGTGCCAGCAGTCCTCGTCCGGGACAGGGGTCCGGACAGCCCCAGCATTTT. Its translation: CASSPRPGQGSGQPQHF.

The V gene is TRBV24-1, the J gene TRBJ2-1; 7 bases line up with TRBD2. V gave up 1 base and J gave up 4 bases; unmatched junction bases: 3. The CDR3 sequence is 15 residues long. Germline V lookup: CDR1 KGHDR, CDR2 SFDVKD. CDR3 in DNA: TGTGCCACCAGTGATTTAACTAGCGAGTACAATGAGCAGTTCTTC. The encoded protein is CATSDLTSEYNEQFF.

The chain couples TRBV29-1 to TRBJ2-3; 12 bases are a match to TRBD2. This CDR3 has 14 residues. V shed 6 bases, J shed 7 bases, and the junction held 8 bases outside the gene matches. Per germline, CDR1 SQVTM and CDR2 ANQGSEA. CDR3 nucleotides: TGCAGCGTGTCTACTAGCGGGAGGTCAAATACGCAGTATTTT. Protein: CSVSTSGRSNTQYF.

CDR3 protein: CASSTGLAHTYNEQFF. CDR3 coding DNA: TGTGCCAGCAGCACCGGACTAGCGCATACCTACAATGAGCAGTTCTTC. This sequence joins TRBV7-3 and TRBJ2-1; 9 bases are a match to TRBD2. The CDR3 has 16 residues. Germline V CDR1 and CDR2: SGHTA, FQGTGA. V shed 5 bases, J shed 2 bases, and the junction held 7 bases outside the gene matches.

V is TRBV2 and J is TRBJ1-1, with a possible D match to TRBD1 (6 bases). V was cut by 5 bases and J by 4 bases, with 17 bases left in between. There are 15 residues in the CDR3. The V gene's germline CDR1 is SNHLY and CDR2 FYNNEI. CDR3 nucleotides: TGTGCCAGCAGTCTACCTGACAGGCTCTCCACTGAAGCTTTCTTT. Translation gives CASSLPDRLSTEAFF.

CDR3 protein: CASSLDIDGYTF. The CDR3 DNA is TGCGCCAGCAGCTTGGACATTGATGGCTACACCTTC. The chain links TRBV5-1 to TRBJ1-2; D is undetermined. V was shortened by 0 bases and J by 6 bases, with 6 bases between the two germline ends. The CDR3 totals 12 residues. Germline V gene data show CDR1 as SGHRS and CDR2 as YFSETQ.

CDR3 region: CASSPGQGGSYGYTF. The DNA of the CDR3 is TGTGCCAGCAGCCCTGGACAGGGCGGTTCCTATGGCTACACCTTC. The chain carries TRBV7-2 and TRBJ1-2; 8 nucleotides match TRBD1. The V and J ends lost 5 bases and 4 bases, in that order; junction bases with no gene match: 9. CDR3 length: 15 residues. From germline, CDR1 is SGHTA and CDR2 FQGNSA.

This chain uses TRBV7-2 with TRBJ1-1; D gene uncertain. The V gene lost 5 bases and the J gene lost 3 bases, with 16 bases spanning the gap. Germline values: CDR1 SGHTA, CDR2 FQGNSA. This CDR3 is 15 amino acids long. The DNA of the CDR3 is TGTGCCAGCAGCCCGAGCGTCGGGTGGCACACTGAAGCTTTCTTT. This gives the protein CASSPSVGWHTEAFF.

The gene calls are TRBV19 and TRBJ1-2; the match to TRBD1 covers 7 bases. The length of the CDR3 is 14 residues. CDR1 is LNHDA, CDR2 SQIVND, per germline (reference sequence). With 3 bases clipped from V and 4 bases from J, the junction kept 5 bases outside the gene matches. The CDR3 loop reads CASSMGQRGYGYTF. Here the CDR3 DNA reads TGTGCCAGTAGTATGGGACAGCGAGGCTATGGCTACACCTTC.